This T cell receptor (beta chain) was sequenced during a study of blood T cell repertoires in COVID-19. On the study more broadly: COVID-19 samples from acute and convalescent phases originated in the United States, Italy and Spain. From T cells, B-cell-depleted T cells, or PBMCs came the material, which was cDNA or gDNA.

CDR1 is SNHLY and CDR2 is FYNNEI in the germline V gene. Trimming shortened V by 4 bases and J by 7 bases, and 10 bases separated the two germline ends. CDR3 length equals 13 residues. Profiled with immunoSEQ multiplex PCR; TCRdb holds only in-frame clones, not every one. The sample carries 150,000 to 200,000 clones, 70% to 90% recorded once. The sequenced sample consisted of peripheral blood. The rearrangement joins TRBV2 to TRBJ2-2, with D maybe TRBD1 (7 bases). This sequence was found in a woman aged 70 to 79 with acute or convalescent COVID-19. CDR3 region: CASSGRGRGELFF. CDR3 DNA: TGTGCCAGCAGTGGGAGGGGGCGCGGGGAGCTGTTTTTT.